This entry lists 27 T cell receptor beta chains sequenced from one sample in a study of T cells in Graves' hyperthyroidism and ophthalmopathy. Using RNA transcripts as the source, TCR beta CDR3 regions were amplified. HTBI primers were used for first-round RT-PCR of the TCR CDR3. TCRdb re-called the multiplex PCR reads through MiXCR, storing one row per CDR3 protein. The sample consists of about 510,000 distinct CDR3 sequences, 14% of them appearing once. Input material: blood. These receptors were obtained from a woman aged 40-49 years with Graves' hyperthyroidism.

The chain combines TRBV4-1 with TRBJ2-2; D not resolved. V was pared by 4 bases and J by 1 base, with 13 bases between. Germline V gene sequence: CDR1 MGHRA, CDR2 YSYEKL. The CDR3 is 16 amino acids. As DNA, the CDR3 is TGCGCCAGCAGCCTTTTCACAGATAGGAACACCGGGGAGCTGTTTTTT. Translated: CASSLFTDRNTGELFF.

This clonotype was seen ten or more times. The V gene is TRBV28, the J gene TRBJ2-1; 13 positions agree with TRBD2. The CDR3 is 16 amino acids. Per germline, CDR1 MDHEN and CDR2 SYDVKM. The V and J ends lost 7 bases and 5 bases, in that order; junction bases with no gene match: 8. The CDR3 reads CASKGTSGTFHNEQFF. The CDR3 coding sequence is TGTGCCAGCAAGGGGACTAGCGGGACGTTTCACAATGAGCAGTTCTTC.

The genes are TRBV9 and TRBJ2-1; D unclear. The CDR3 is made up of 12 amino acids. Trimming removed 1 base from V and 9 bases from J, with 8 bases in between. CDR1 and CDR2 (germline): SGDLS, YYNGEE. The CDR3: CASSVNLGEQFF. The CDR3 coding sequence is TGTGCCAGCAGCGTAAATCTGGGTGAGCAGTTCTTC. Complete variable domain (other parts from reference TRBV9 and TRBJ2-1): DSGVTQTPKHLITATGQRVTLRCSPRSGDLSVYWYQQSLDQGLQFLIQYYNGEERAKGNILERFSAQQFPDLHSELNLSSLELGDSALYFCASSVNLGEQFFGPGTRLTVL.

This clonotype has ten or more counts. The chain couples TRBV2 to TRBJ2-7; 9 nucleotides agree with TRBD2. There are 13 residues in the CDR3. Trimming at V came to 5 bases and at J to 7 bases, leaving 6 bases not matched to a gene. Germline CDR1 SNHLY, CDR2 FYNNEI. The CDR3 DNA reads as TGTGCCAGCAGTCCGGGACTAGCTCGGGAGCAGTACTTC. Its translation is CASSPGLAREQYF.

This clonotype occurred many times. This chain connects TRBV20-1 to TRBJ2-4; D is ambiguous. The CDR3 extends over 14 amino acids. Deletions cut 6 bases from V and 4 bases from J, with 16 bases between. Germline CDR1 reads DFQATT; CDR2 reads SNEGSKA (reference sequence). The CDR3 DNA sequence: TGCAGTGCACAGTTTCGGGTGGGAAAAAACATTCAGTACTTC. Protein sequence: CSAQFRVGKNIQYF.

CDR3 region: CASRIGGQAHEKLFF. The DNA for the CDR3 is TGCGCCAGCCGGATTGGAGGACAGGCTCATGAAAAACTGTTTTTT. The V call is TRBV5-1, the J call TRBJ1-4, with TRBD1 identical over 7 bases. CDR1 is SGHRS and CDR2 is YFSETQ in the germline V gene. This CDR3 contains 15 residues. J gave up 6 bases and V 7 bases, and 12 bases lay outside the gene matches.

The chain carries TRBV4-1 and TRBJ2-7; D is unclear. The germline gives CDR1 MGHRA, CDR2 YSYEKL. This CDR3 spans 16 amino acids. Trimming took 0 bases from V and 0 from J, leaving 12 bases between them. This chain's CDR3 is CASSQDFLSLSYEQYF. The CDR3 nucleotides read TGCGCCAGCAGCCAAGATTTCCTATCCCTCTCCTACGAGCAGTACTTC.

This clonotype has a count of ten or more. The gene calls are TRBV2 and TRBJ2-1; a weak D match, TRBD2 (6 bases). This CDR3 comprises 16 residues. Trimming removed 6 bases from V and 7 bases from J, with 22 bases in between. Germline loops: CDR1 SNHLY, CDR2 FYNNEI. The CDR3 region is CASRTRDRRGGNEQFF. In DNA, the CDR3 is TGTGCCAGCAGGACAAGGGATCGGCGGGGAGGAAATGAGCAGTTCTTC. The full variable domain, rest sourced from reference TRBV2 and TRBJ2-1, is EPEVTQTPSHQVTQMGQEVILRCVPISNHLYFYWYRQILGQKVEFLVSFYNNEISEKSEIFDDQFSVERPDGSNFTLKIRSTKLEDSAMYFCASRTRDRRGGNEQFFGPGTRLTVL.

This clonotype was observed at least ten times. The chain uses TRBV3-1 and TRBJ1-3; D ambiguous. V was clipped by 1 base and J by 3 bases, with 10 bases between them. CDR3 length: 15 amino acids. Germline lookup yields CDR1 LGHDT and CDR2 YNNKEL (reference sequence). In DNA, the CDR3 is TGTGCCAGCAGCCAAGGAGGGCTTTTTGGAAACACCATATATTTT. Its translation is CASSQGGLFGNTIYF.

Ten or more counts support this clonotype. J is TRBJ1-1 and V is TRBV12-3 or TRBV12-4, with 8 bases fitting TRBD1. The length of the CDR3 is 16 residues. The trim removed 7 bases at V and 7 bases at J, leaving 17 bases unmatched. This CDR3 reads CASTGGQGWFAGEAFF. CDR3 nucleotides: TGTGCCAGCACGGGAGGACAGGGTTGGTTCGCGGGTGAAGCTTTCTTT.

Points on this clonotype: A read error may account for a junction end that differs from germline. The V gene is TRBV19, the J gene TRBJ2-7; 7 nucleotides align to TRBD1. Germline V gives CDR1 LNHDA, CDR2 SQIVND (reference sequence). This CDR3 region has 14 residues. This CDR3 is CASSIGDSGYEQYF. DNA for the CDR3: TGTGCCAGTAGCATAGGGGACAGTGGCTACGAGCAGTACTTC.

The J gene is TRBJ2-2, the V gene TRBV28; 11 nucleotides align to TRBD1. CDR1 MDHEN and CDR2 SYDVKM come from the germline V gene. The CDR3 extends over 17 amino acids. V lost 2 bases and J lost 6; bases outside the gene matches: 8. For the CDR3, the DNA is TGTGCCAGCAGTTTAACAATTGGGGACAGGGGGTCCGGGGAGCTGTTTTTT. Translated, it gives CASSLTIGDRGSGELFF.

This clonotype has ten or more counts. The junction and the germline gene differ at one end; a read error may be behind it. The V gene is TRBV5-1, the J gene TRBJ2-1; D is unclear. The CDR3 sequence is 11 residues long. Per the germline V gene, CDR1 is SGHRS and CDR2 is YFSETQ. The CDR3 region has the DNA TGTGCCAGCAGCTTGGGCGTTGAGCAGTTCTTC. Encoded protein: CASSLGVEQFF.

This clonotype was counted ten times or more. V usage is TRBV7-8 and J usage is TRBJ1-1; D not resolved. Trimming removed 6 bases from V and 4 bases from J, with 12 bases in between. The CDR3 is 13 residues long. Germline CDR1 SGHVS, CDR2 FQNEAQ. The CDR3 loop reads CASSSLGFTEAFF. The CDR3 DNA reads TGTGCCAGCAGTTCACTAGGGTTCACTGAAGCTTTCTTT.

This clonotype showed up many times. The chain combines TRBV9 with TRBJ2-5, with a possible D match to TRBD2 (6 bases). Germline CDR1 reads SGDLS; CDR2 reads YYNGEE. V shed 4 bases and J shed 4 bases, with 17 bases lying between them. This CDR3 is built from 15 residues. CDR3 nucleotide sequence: TGTGCCAGCAGCATGGGACTTGCGAGCGGAGAGACCCAGTACTTC. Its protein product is CASSMGLASGETQYF. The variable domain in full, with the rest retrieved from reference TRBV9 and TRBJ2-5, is DSGVTQTPKHLITATGQRVTLRCSPRSGDLSVYWYQQSLDQGLQFLIQYYNGEERAKGNILERFSAQQFPDLHSELNLSSLELGDSALYFCASSMGLASGETQYFGPGTRLLVL.

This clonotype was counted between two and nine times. This chain's CDR3 is CASRRTGGSGELFF. DNA of the CDR3: TGTGCCAGCAGGAGGACAGGGGGCTCCGGGGAGCTGTTTTTT. The V call is TRBV27, the J call TRBJ2-2, with 11 bases identical to TRBD1. The CDR3 length is 14 residues. CDR1 and CDR2 from the germline V gene are MNHEY and SMNVEV (reference sequence). With 6 bases clipped from V and 6 bases from J, the junction kept 3 bases outside the gene matches.

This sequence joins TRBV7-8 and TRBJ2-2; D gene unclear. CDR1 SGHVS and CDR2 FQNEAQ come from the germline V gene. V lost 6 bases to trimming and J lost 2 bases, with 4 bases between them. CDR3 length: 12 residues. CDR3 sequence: CASRINTGELFF. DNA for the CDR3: TGTGCCAGCAGGATCAACACCGGGGAGCTGTTTTTT.

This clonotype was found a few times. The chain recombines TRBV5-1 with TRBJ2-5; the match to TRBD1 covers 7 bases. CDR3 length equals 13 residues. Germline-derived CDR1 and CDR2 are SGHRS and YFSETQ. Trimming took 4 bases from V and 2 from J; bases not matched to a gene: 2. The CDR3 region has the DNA TGCGCCAGCAGCGAGGGACAGCAAGAGACCCAGTACTTC. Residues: CASSEGQQETQYF.

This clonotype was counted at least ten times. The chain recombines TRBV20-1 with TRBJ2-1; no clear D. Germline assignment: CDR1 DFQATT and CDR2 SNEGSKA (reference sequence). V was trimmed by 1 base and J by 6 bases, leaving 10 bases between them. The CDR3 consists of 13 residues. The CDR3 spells CSARGFRANEQFF. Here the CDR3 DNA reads TGCAGTGCTAGAGGATTTCGGGCCAATGAGCAGTTCTTC.

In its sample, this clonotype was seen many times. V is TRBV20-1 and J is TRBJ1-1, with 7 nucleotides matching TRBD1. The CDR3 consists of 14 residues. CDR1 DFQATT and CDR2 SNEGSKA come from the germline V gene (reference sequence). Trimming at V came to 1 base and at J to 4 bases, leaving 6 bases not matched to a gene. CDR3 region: CSARVETGSTEAFF. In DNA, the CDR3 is TGCAGTGCTAGAGTGGAGACAGGGAGCACTGAAGCTTTCTTT.

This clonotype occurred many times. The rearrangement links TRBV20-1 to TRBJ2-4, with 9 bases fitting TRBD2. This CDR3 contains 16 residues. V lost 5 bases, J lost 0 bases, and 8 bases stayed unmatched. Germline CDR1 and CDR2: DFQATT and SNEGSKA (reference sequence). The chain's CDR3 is CSAWPTSGLAKNIQYF. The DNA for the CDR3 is TGCAGTGCTTGGCCGACTAGCGGATTAGCCAAAAACATTCAGTACTTC.

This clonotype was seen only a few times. CDR3 coding DNA: TGTGCCAGCAGTGAATCAGGGGGATATTCTCTGGGGGCCAACGTCCTGACTTTC. It codes for CASSESGGYSLGANVLTF. The chain couples TRBV25-1 to TRBJ2-6; TRBD1 matches 7 bases. Germline V CDR1 and CDR2: MGHDK, SYGVNS. Trimming at V came to 1 base and at J to 4 bases, leaving 10 bases not matched to a gene. The CDR3 runs to 18 residues.

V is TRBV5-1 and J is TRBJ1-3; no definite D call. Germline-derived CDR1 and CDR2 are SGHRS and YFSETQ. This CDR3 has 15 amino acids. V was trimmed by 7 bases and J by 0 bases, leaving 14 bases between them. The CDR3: CASRPEGGSGNTIYF. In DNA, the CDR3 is TGCGCCAGCCGCCCGGAGGGTGGCTCTGGAAACACCATATATTTT.

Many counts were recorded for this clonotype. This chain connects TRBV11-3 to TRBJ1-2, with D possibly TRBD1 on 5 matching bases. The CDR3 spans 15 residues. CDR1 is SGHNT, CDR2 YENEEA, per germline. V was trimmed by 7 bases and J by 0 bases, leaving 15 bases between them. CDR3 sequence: CASTSGTGANYGYTF. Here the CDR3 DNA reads TGTGCCAGCACCTCCGGGACGGGTGCTAACTATGGCTACACCTTC.

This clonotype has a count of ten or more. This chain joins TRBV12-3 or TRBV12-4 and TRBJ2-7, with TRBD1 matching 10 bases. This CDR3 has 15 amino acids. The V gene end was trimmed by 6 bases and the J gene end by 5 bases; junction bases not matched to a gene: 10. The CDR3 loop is CASSLMTGGRNEQYF. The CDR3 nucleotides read TGTGCCAGCAGCCTAATGACAGGGGGCCGCAACGAGCAGTACTTC.

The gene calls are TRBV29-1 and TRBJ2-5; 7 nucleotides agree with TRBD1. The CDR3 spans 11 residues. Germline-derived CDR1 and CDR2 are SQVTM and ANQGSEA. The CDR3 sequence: CNGHRGETQYF. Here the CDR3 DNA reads TGCAACGGCCACAGGGGTGAGACCCAGTACTTC. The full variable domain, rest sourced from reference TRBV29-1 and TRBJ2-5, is SAVISQKPSRDICQRGTSLTIQCQVDSQVTMMFWYRQQPGQSLTLIATANQGSEATYESGFVIDKFPISRPNLTFSTLTVSNMSPEDSSIYLCNGHRGETQYFGPGTRLLVL.

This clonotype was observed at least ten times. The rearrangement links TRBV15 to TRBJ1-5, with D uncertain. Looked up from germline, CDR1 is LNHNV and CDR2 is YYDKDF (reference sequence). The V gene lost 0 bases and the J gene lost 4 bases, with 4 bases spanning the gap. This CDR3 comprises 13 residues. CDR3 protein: CATSRDQNQPQHF. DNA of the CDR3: TGTGCCACCAGCAGAGATCAGAATCAGCCCCAGCATTTT.